The 2 T cell receptor beta chains presented below share a single source sample, sequenced in a study of cytomegalovirus exposure and HLA in healthy donors (dated by TCRdb to about 2017). The library was prepared using the immunoSEQ multiplex PCR assay. The multiplex PCR relied on a mix of 60 forward primers for TCR Vbeta segments and 13 reverse primers for TCR Jbeta segments. TCRdb carries this immuneACCESS record with in-frame sequences only. Its versions omit some clonotypes, under half of them owing to an unresolved V gene in the studies checked, with the rest unexplained. This sample holds about 160,000 clones; 50% to 75% were observed only once. Together, the top ten hold approximately 7% of the sample. Material: PBMCs. The receptors come from a woman in her sixties in good health and CMV-seropositive.

The chain couples TRBV28 to TRBJ1-1; TRBD1 aligns across 10 bases. J was trimmed by 11 bases and V by 3 bases; bases with no gene match: 9. Germline loops: CDR1 MDHEN, CDR2 SYDVKM. The CDR3 has 14 amino acids. CDR3 residues: CASSFIRDRGWAFF. The DNA for the CDR3 is TGTGCCAGCAGTTTCATTCGGGACAGGGGATGGGCTTTCTTT.

V gene TRBV30 combines with J gene TRBJ2-7; 8 bases are a match to TRBD1. With V trimmed by 0 bases and J by 7 bases, 11 bases remained unmatched. This CDR3 has 15 amino acids. CDR1 and CDR2 (germline): GTSNPN, SVGIG (reference sequence). The CDR3 region has the DNA TGTGCCTGGAGTGTAAGGTCTCAGGGGGCGAAGGAGCAGTACTTC. It translates to CAWSVRSQGAKEQYF.